A single sample gave rise to the 7 T cell receptor beta chains below, sequenced in a study of shared clonotypes between healthy human individuals. Data came from immunoSEQ multiplex PCR; TCRdb stores just in-frame clones and leaves some out. Of around 2.5 million clones listed, 93% are singletons. Sequencing was carried out using naive CD4+ T cells from PBMCs. Documented subset: CD45RA+ positively selected. These receptors originate from a young man in good health. Some clones in this sample may be carry-over from other donors' samples.

The chain recombines TRBV7-3 with TRBJ2-2; 11 bases align to TRBD2. The length of the CDR3 is 16 residues. After removal of 5 bases from V and 6 bases from J, the junction contained 8 bases not matched to a gene. In germline, CDR1 is SGHTA, CDR2 FQGTGA. CDR3 DNA sequence: TGTGCCAGCAGCGTTACTAGCGGGAGTTATTCCGGGGAGCTGTTTTTT. It yields the protein CASSVTSGSYSGELFF.

The J gene is TRBJ1-2, the V gene TRBV6-5; tentative D call: TRBD1 (5 bases). The germline V gene encodes CDR1 MNHEY and CDR2 SVGAGI. This CDR3 is 13 amino acids long. V shed 5 bases and J shed 3 bases, with 10 bases lying between them. DNA for the CDR3: TGTGCCAGCAGTGCGGGACGGTACTATGGCTACACCTTC. Amino acids: CASSAGRYYGYTF.

The V and J genes are TRBV28 and TRBJ2-7; D unclear. V gave up 6 bases and J gave up 6 bases, with 15 bases separating them. The CDR3 is 13 amino acids. Germline CDR1 is MDHEN and CDR2 is SYDVKM. The CDR3 loop reads CASSSLTLGEQYF. DNA for the CDR3: TGTGCCAGCAGCTCCCTCACCCTAGGCGAGCAGTACTTC.

Concerning this clone itself: This sample also contains other DNA sequences that code for the same CDR3. The gene calls are TRBV28 and TRBJ2-3; TRBD2 is a possible D gene (5 bases). The CDR3 runs to 14 residues. CDR1 MDHEN and CDR2 SYDVKM come from the germline V gene. V lost 3 bases and J 2 bases, leaving 9 bases between the germline ends. CDR3 sequence reads: CASSFSGNTDTQYF. In DNA, the CDR3 is TGTGCCAGCAGTTTCTCGGGGAACACAGATACGCAGTATTTT.

The V gene is TRBV28, the J gene TRBJ1-1; no firm D call. The CDR3 length is 14 residues. Germline-derived CDR1 and CDR2 are MDHEN and SYDVKM. V shed 3 bases and J shed 1 base, with 9 bases lying between them. The CDR3 DNA is TGTGCCAGCAGTTTCCTCGCAGGGAACACTGAAGCTTTCTTT. Translation gives CASSFLAGNTEAFF. The full variable domain, rest sourced from reference TRBV28 and TRBJ1-1, is DVKVTQSSRYLVKRTGEKVFLECVQDMDHENMFWYRQDPGLGLRLIYFSYDVKMKEKGDIPEGYSVSREKKERFSLILESASTNQTSMYLCASSFLAGNTEAFFGQGTRLTVV.

This clone has a single count. The chain uses TRBV2 and TRBJ1-2; 10 nucleotides align to TRBD1. CDR1 and CDR2 (germline): SNHLY, FYNNEI. The CDR3 extends over 12 amino acids. V lost 8 bases to trimming and J lost 7 bases; unmatched junction nucleotides: 4. CDR3 loop: CASRTGGVGYTF. DNA for the CDR3: TGTGCCAGCCGGACAGGGGGTGTTGGCTACACCTTC.

The V and J genes are TRBV6-1 and TRBJ2-1, with D uncertain. CDR3 length: 16 residues. Trimming pared 3 bases from V and 10 bases from J, leaving 22 bases between. Germline lookup yields CDR1 MNHNS and CDR2 SASEGT. CDR3 sequence: CASSDVGGIRVWEQFF. CDR3 DNA sequence: TGTGCCAGCAGTGACGTCGGCGGAATTCGGGTTTGGGAGCAGTTCTTC.